These 7 T cell receptor beta chains were sequenced from one sample in a study of control samples from healthy donors and cancer patients. The repertoire was sequenced with immunoSEQ multiplex PCR; TCRdb's copy has only in-frame clones and lacks some. Here the sample spans over 75,000 clones, roughly 80% being singletons. Source material: blood. All receptors come from a man younger than 40 in good health.

This chain uses TRBV19 with TRBJ1-5, with D possibly TRBD1 on 5 matching bases. Germline assignment: CDR1 LNHDA and CDR2 SQIVND (reference sequence). The CDR3 is 16 residues long. V lost 4 bases to trimming and J lost 6 bases, with 19 bases between them. CDR3 sequence: CASSKDIPAGSQPQHF. The CDR3 nucleotides are TGTGCCAGTAGTAAAGACATCCCGGCAGGGAGTCAGCCCCAGCATTTT.

The rearrangement joins TRBV30 to TRBJ2-7; no reliable D call. Trimming stripped 2 bases from V and 0 bases from J, with 11 bases between. Per germline, CDR1 GTSNPN and CDR2 SVGIG (reference sequence). The CDR3 runs to 14 residues. CDR3 coding DNA: TGTGCCTGGAGTTACGACACGACCTCCTACGAGCAGTACTTC. Translating gives CAWSYDTTSYEQYF. Together with reference TRBV30 and TRBJ2-7, the CDR3 gives the full variable domain: SQTIHQWPATLVQPVGSPLSLECTVEGTSNPNLYWYRQAAGRGLQLLFYSVGIGQISSEVPQNLSASRPQDRQFILSSKKLLLSDSGFYLCAWSYDTTSYEQYFGPGTRLTVT.

The genes are TRBV6-5 and TRBJ2-1; no definite D call. V lost 2 bases, J lost 15 bases, and 17 bases lay in between. The CDR3 spans 13 residues. Germline V gives CDR1 MNHEY, CDR2 SVGAGI. The CDR3 coding sequence is TGTGCCAGCAGTTACAAGGAAGATTTGGATAGGTTCTTC. Translated, it gives CASSYKEDLDRFF.

The rearrangement joins TRBV20-1 to TRBJ1-1, with D uncertain. V was clipped by 3 bases and J by 0 bases, with 14 bases between them. The CDR3 is 15 amino acids. Germline V gene data show CDR1 as DFQATT and CDR2 as SNEGSKA (reference sequence). The CDR3 DNA is TGCAGTGCTAGTTCGGGCAAGCCCATGAACACTGAAGCTTTCTTT. It yields the protein CSASSGKPMNTEAFF.

The chain recombines TRBV28 with TRBJ1-1; unclear D gene. CDR3 length: 12 residues. Germline V gene data show CDR1 as MDHEN and CDR2 as SYDVKM. V dropped 3 bases and J dropped 7 bases, with 9 bases sitting between them. CDR3 protein: CASSLVGSEAFF. CDR3 in DNA: TGTGCCAGCAGTTTGGTGGGGAGTGAAGCTTTCTTT.

This rearrangement joins TRBV29-1 to TRBJ1-1; TRBD1 is a possible D gene (5 bases). The CDR3 consists of 13 residues. Trimming took off 6 bases at V and 0 bases at J, with 11 bases between the two ends. Germline CDR1 and CDR2: SQVTM and ANQGSEA. This CDR3 reads CSVGTHMNTEAFF. DNA for the CDR3: TGCAGCGTCGGGACCCACATGAACACTGAAGCTTTCTTT.

The V call is TRBV3-1 (or the pseudogene TRBV3-2), the J call TRBJ2-2; 9 positions agree with TRBD1. Germline V gives CDR1 LGHDT, CDR2 YNNKEL (reference sequence). The CDR3 has 17 residues. Losses at the gene ends were 0 bases for V and 0 bases for J; bases not matched to a gene: 2. The CDR3 spells CASSQERTGANTGELFF. DNA for the CDR3: TGTGCCAGCAGCCAAGAACGGACAGGGGCGAACACCGGGGAGCTGTTTTTT.